Each of the 29 T cell receptor beta chains below was sequenced from the same sample in a study of cytomegalovirus exposure and HLA in healthy donors. 13 Jbeta primers and 60 Vbeta primers were used for the PCR. Measured with immunoSEQ multiplex PCR; TCRdb has only the in-frame clones, and not every one. The data show under 150,000 clones, about 76% seen once. The sequenced sample consisted of PBMCs. The receptor source for this set is a man younger than 35 in good health and CMV-seronegative.

This clone was recorded once. This chain joins TRBV28 and TRBJ1-2; no clear D gene. Trimming removed 3 bases from V and 1 base from J, with 9 bases in between. The CDR3 contains 14 residues. Germline V gene lookup returns CDR1 MDHEN and CDR2 SYDVKM. CDR3 loop: CASSFLQLNYGYTF. The CDR3 DNA reads TGTGCCAGCAGTTTTCTTCAACTTAACTATGGCTACACCTTC.

The J gene is TRBJ2-7, the V gene TRBV4-3, with no clear D. V lost 0 bases and J lost 2, with 11 bases in between. The CDR3 contains 15 residues. Germline CDR1 LGHNA, CDR2 YSLEER. CDR3 in DNA: TGCGCCAGCAGCCAAGATTCCGGTACTACCTACGAGCAGTACTTC. Translating it yields CASSQDSGTTYEQYF.

Only a few counts were recorded for this clone. This chain joins TRBV7-2 and TRBJ1-2, with D tentatively TRBD1 (5 bases). The CDR3 loop spans 13 amino acids. V was pared by 5 bases and J by 8 bases, with 15 bases between. Germline CDR1 and CDR2: SGHTA and FQGNSA. The CDR3 sequence: CASSPAGGWGYTF. The CDR3 coding sequence is TGTGCCAGCAGCCCCGCGGGGGGATGGGGCTACACCTTC.

This chain connects TRBV7-2 to TRBJ2-3; D may be TRBD2 (6 bases). Germline V gives CDR1 SGHTA, CDR2 FQGNSA. V was pared by 3 bases and J by 5 bases, with 12 bases between. The CDR3 is 14 residues long. As DNA, the CDR3 is TGTGCCAGCAGCTTTGGCGGGGACTTAGATACGCAGTATTTT. The encoded protein is CASSFGGDLDTQYF.

The rearrangement joins TRBV28 to TRBJ1-1; D is unclear. Trimming stripped 8 bases from V and 8 bases from J, with 18 bases between. This CDR3 comprises 13 residues. Germline values: CDR1 MDHEN, CDR2 SYDVKM. The CDR3 DNA reads TGTGCCAGCCGAATTACTAGCGGGTTAGAAGCTTTCTTT. Translation: CASRITSGLEAFF.

The rearrangement uses TRBV10-2 and TRBJ1-2; 7 bases agree with TRBD1. V lost 8 bases and J lost 0; bases outside the gene matches: 9. Germline V gene lookup returns CDR1 WSHSY and CDR2 SAAADI. The CDR3 consists of 15 residues. CDR3 sequence (DNA): TGCGCCAGCGGATGGACAGGAGAGGCTAACTATGGCTACACCTTC. Translating gives CASGWTGEANYGYTF.

The chain recombines TRBV13 with TRBJ2-6; D remains unclear. CDR3 length equals 16 residues. V was pared by 2 bases and J by 0 bases, with 8 bases between. Germline CDR1 reads PRHDT; CDR2 reads FYEKMQ (reference sequence). CDR3 sequence: CASSLFRVSGANVLTF. For the CDR3, the DNA is TGTGCCAGCAGCTTATTCCGGGTCTCTGGGGCCAACGTCCTGACTTTC.

This chain links TRBV6-5 with TRBJ2-1, with TRBD2 matching over 13 bases. This CDR3 is 15 amino acids long. Per germline, CDR1 MNHEY and CDR2 SVGAGI. Germline trimming cut 2 bases from V and 7 bases from J; bases unmatched to any gene: 2. CDR3 protein: CASSYGLAGVNEQFF. Here the CDR3 DNA reads TGTGCCAGCAGTTACGGACTAGCGGGGGTAAATGAGCAGTTCTTC.

V and J are TRBV11-3 and TRBJ2-4, with TRBD1 matching 8 bases. Germline CDR1 reads SGHNT; CDR2 reads YENEEA. The CDR3 is made up of 15 amino acids. The V and J ends lost 2 bases and 8 bases, in that order; junction bases with no gene match: 8. CDR3 sequence: CASSLRSGGGDIQYF. CDR3 DNA: TGTGCCAGCAGCTTAAGGTCAGGGGGCGGCGACATTCAGTACTTC.

V and J are TRBV7-9 and TRBJ1-5, with a weak D call TRBD1 (6 bases). This CDR3 is built from 14 residues. The ends were cut back, 5 bases at V and 3 bases at J, with 11 bases in the middle. The germline V gene encodes CDR1 SEHNR and CDR2 FQNEAQ (reference sequence). This CDR3 reads CASSPGQINQPQHF. The CDR3 DNA reads TGTGCCAGCAGCCCCGGACAGATCAATCAGCCCCAGCATTTT.

This clone was observed a single time. The chain is built from TRBV9 and TRBJ1-2; D is unresolved. Germline V gene data show CDR1 as SGDLS and CDR2 as YYNGEE. The V gene lost 0 bases and the J gene lost 5 bases, with 17 bases spanning the gap. The CDR3 spans 16 residues. CDR3: CASSVGRQAPGYGYTF. The CDR3 nucleotides are TGTGCCAGCAGCGTAGGGAGGCAGGCCCCAGGATATGGCTACACCTTC.

The J gene is TRBJ1-2, the V gene TRBV19, with a tentative D call TRBD1 (6 bases). The CDR3 totals 13 residues. V was cut by 10 bases and J by 1 base, with 13 bases left in between. Germline CDR1 and CDR2: LNHDA and SQIVND (reference sequence). This chain's CDR3 is CAIRDNFNYGYTF. The CDR3, as DNA: TGTGCCATCCGGGACAACTTTAACTATGGCTACACCTTC.

This chain links TRBV19 with TRBJ1-2; 7 nucleotides line up with TRBD1. The CDR3 is 15 residues long. Germline trimming cut 7 bases from V and 0 bases from J; bases unmatched to any gene: 8. Per the germline V gene, CDR1 is LNHDA and CDR2 is SQIVND (reference sequence). This CDR3 is CASNPGQRANYGYTF. The CDR3 DNA reads TGTGCCAGTAACCCGGGACAGCGCGCTAACTATGGCTACACCTTC.

This clone was observed a handful of times. This sequence joins TRBV30 and TRBJ1-1; 8 positions agree with TRBD1. V lost 0 bases, J lost 1 base, and 4 bases stayed unmatched. This CDR3 has 15 residues. Germline CDR1 reads GTSNPN; CDR2 reads SVGIG (reference sequence). The CDR3 sequence: CAWSVWGTGNTEAFF. In DNA, the CDR3 is TGTGCCTGGAGTGTATGGGGGACAGGGAACACTGAAGCTTTCTTT.

The chain carries TRBV6-5 and TRBJ1-4, with D possibly matching TRBD1 (6 bases). V lost 2 bases, J lost 8 bases, and 15 bases lay in between. CDR1 is MNHEY, CDR2 SVGAGI, per germline. The CDR3 has 15 residues. This CDR3 reads CASSYSGGATEKLFF. The DNA of the CDR3 is TGTGCCAGCAGTTACAGCGGGGGGGCGACGGAAAAACTGTTTTTT.

The chain couples TRBV30 to TRBJ1-4; 8 bases are shared with TRBD1. Per the germline V gene, CDR1 is GTSNPN and CDR2 is SVGIG (reference sequence). The length of the CDR3 is 13 residues. Losses at the gene ends were 1 base for V and 14 bases for J; bases not matched to a gene: 9. The CDR3 DNA reads as TGTGCCTGGAGTGCGACAGGGGAGGTATCGCTGTTTTTT. Its translation: CAWSATGEVSLFF. Full variable domain (missing parts from reference TRBV30 and TRBJ1-4): SQTIHQWPATLVQPVGSPLSLECTVEGTSNPNLYWYRQAAGRGLQLLFYSVGIGQISSEVPQNLSASRPQDRQFILSSKKLLLSDSGFYLCAWSATGEVSLFFGSGTQLSVL.

This chain links TRBV6-1 with TRBJ1-6; D remains ambiguous. This CDR3 is built from 14 residues. In germline, CDR1 is MNHNS, CDR2 SASEGT. V dropped 10 bases and J dropped 1 base, with 11 bases sitting between them. The CDR3 nucleotides read TGTGCCATCGTGGAGGATTCCTATAATTCACCCCTCCACTTT. Residues: CAIVEDSYNSPLHF.

The rearrangement links TRBV7-8 to TRBJ2-3, with 9 nucleotides matching TRBD2. Per the germline V gene, CDR1 is SGHVS and CDR2 is FQNEAQ. J gave up 0 bases and V 5 bases, and 12 bases lay outside the gene matches. The CDR3 totals 18 residues. The CDR3 coding sequence is TGTGCCAGCAGCGCGCCTTCCCTAGCGGGGAGAAGCACAGATACGCAGTATTTT. This codes for CASSAPSLAGRSTDTQYF.

The chain uses TRBV7-9 and TRBJ1-1, with 7 bases matching TRBD1. The ends lost 6 bases at V and 4 bases at J; junction bases unmatched: 8. The length of the CDR3 is 14 residues. Per the germline V gene, CDR1 is SEHNR and CDR2 is FQNEAQ (reference sequence). The chain's CDR3 is CASRSDRDSTEAFF. The CDR3 region has the DNA TGTGCCAGCAGATCAGACAGGGATTCCACTGAAGCTTTCTTT.

This chain uses TRBV10-3 with TRBJ2-2, with 10 bases identical to TRBD2. With 4 bases clipped from V and 0 bases from J, the junction kept 5 bases outside the gene matches. This CDR3 is built from 17 residues. The germline V gene has CDR1 ENHRY and CDR2 SYGVKD. The DNA for the CDR3 is TGTGCCATCAGTGGAAATAGCGGGGGGCCGAACACCGGGGAGCTGTTTTTT. Amino acids: CAISGNSGGPNTGELFF.

The gene calls are TRBV7-3 and TRBJ1-1; D is possibly TRBD1 (5 bases). This CDR3 is built from 14 residues. CDR1 SGHTA and CDR2 FQGTGA come from the germline V gene. Trimming stripped 2 bases from V and 2 bases from J, with 9 bases between. The CDR3 sequence: CASSLGAGNTEAFF. Written as DNA, the CDR3 is TGTGCCAGCAGCTTAGGGGCGGGAAACACTGAAGCTTTCTTT.

The chain recombines TRBV28 with TRBJ1-2, with D perhaps TRBD1 (6 bases). From germline, CDR1 is MDHEN and CDR2 SYDVKM. The CDR3 totals 17 residues. Trimming removed 3 bases at V and 3 bases at J, with 20 bases between. CDR3 sequence: CASSLSGQPIRDYGYTF. As DNA, the CDR3 is TGTGCCAGCAGTTTGTCGGGACAACCAATACGGGACTATGGCTACACCTTC.

The V and J genes are TRBV9 and TRBJ1-5; perhaps TRBD1 as D (6 bases). The CDR3 contains 15 residues. Germline V gives CDR1 SGDLS, CDR2 YYNGEE. Between the trimmed V and J ends, which lost 4 bases and 0 bases, there was a span of 11 bases. The CDR3 reads CASSPGDYSNQPQHF. CDR3 DNA sequence: TGTGCCAGCAGCCCAGGGGATTATAGCAATCAGCCCCAGCATTTT.

The J gene is TRBJ2-1, the V gene TRBV28; TRBD2 matches 8 bases. Germline trimming cut 6 bases from V and 5 bases from J; bases unmatched to any gene: 6. The CDR3 sequence is 14 residues long. The germline V gene has CDR1 MDHEN and CDR2 SYDVKM. CDR3 DNA: TGTGCCAGCAGCCGGCCGGGAGGGAACAATGAGCAGTTCTTC. Translated: CASSRPGGNNEQFF.

This clone was seen only once. The chain joins TRBV9 to TRBJ2-7; possible D gene TRBD2, 5 bases. The CDR3 sequence is 14 residues long. Trimming left V 4 bases short and J 0 bases short, with 11 bases between. Looked up from germline, CDR1 is SGDLS and CDR2 is YYNGEE. CDR3 in DNA: TGTGCCAGCAGCCCCGGACTTTACTCCTACGAGCAGTACTTC. Protein: CASSPGLYSYEQYF.

The genes are TRBV11-2 and TRBJ2-7; TRBD1 matches 8 bases. The CDR3 has 17 amino acids. Germline CDR1 SGHAT, CDR2 FQNNGV. After removal of 5 bases from V and 0 bases from J, the junction contained 12 bases not matched to a gene. CDR3 in DNA: TGTGCCAGCAGCCGGAAACTCACCGGGACAGGCTCCTACGAGCAGTACTTC. Protein product: CASSRKLTGTGSYEQYF. Using reference TRBV11-2 and TRBJ2-7 for the parts outside the CDR3, the full variable domain is EAGVAQSPRYKIIEKRQSVAFWCNPISGHATLYWYQQILGQGPKLLIQFQNNGVVDDSQLPKDRFSAERLKGVDSTLKIQPAKLEDSAVYLCASSRKLTGTGSYEQYFGPGTRLTVT.

V is TRBV29-1 and J is TRBJ1-1; a weak D match, TRBD1 (5 bases). The V gene's germline CDR1 is SQVTM and CDR2 ANQGSEA. The CDR3 is made up of 13 amino acids. V was clipped by 6 bases and J by 3 bases, with 14 bases between them. The DNA for the CDR3 is TGCAGCGTCGAGGGGAGGTCGGACACTGAAGCTTTCTTT. It encodes CSVEGRSDTEAFF.

The CDR3 here is CASGRGTGSTEAFF. The CDR3 coding sequence is TGTGCTAGTGGCAGAGGGACAGGGAGCACTGAAGCTTTCTTT. The chain has TRBV12-5 and TRBJ1-1; the match to TRBD1 covers 9 bases. V gave up 6 bases and J gave up 4 bases; unmatched junction bases: 6. The germline V gene has CDR1 LGHNT and CDR2 FRNRAP. CDR3 length equals 14 residues.

V and J are TRBV5-1 and TRBJ1-1; TRBD1 agrees at 11 bases. Germline V gives CDR1 SGHRS, CDR2 YFSETQ. With V trimmed by 4 bases and J by 1 base, 3 bases remained unmatched. CDR3 length: 15 residues. The CDR3 region has the DNA TGCGCCAGCAGCACAGGACAGGGGGCGAACACTGAAGCTTTCTTT. Its protein is CASSTGQGANTEAFF. Combining the CDR3 with reference TRBV5-1 and TRBJ1-1 gives the whole variable domain KAGVTQTPRYLIKTRGQQVTLSCSPISGHRSVSWYQQTPGQGLQFLFEYFSETQRNKGNFPGRFSGRQFSNSRSEMNVSTLELGDSALYLCASSTGQGANTEAFFGQGTRLTVV.